The 24 T cell receptor beta chains given below trace back to one sample, sequenced in a study of T cell changes during pregnancy in multiple sclerosis. Repertoires were generated with immunoSEQ multiplex PCR, while TCRdb's copy carries only in-frame clones and drops some. Of around 13,000 clones listed, approximately 88% are singletons. This specimen consisted of CD8+ T cells from peripheral blood mononuclear cells, obtained in the second trimester of pregnancy. All receptors derive from a female donor in good health, enrolled as a control in a pregnancy study.

The rearrangement joins TRBV7-3 to TRBJ2-1, with TRBD2 matching over 13 bases. Germline lookup yields CDR1 SGHTA and CDR2 FQGTGA. The CDR3 covers 16 residues. V dropped 6 bases and J dropped 5; count of bases not matched to a gene: 7. The CDR3: CASSRTSGGAHNEQFF. CDR3 DNA: TGTGCCAGCAGTCGAACTAGCGGGGGGGCCCACAATGAGCAGTTCTTC.

Here the CDR3 DNA reads TGTGCCAGCTCCTATCCGGGACAGGGGGCTGGCGAGCAGTACTTC. Its translation is CASSYPGQGAGEQYF. The chain couples TRBV18 to TRBJ2-7; 12 bases fit TRBD1. The CDR3 loop spans 15 amino acids. Germline CDR1 and CDR2: KGHSH and LQKENI. V shed 6 bases, J shed 6 bases, and the junction held 9 bases outside the gene matches.

V usage is TRBV27 and J usage is TRBJ1-5; D unresolved. Germline V gives CDR1 MNHEY, CDR2 SMNVEV (reference sequence). V was cut by 6 bases and J by 5 bases, with 11 bases left in between. The length of the CDR3 is 13 residues. CDR3 sequence reads: CASSFSGDQPQHF. The CDR3 DNA sequence: TGTGCCAGCAGCTTCTCGGGAGATCAGCCCCAGCATTTT.

The chain has TRBV4-2 and TRBJ2-7; a weak D match, TRBD2 (6 bases). The CDR3 runs to 15 residues. V was cut by 1 base and J by 2 bases, with 12 bases left in between. Germline CDR1 reads LGHNA; CDR2 reads YNFKEQ. CDR3 coding DNA: TGTGCCAGCAGCCAAGGGCTAGCGTCAACCTACGAGCAGTACTTC. Protein: CASSQGLASTYEQYF.

This chain connects TRBV10-3 to TRBJ2-7, with 8 bases fitting TRBD2. V lost 4 bases, J lost 3 bases, and 5 bases stayed unmatched. The CDR3 length is 14 residues. Germline V lookup: CDR1 ENHRY, CDR2 SYGVKD. The CDR3 sequence is CAISGAGEYYEQYF. The CDR3 nucleotides read TGTGCCATCAGTGGAGCGGGAGAGTACTACGAGCAGTACTTC.

V gene TRBV10-3 combines with J gene TRBJ2-7; weak D call: TRBD2 (7 bases). CDR3 size: 16 residues. Germline values: CDR1 ENHRY, CDR2 SYGVKD. V was cut by 7 bases and J by 4 bases, with 23 bases left in between. The CDR3 nucleotides read TGTGCCATCACTAAGGGGGGGGCTAGCGGCTATTACGAGCAGTACTTC. It translates to CAITKGGASGYYEQYF.

This clone has just a few counts. The genes are TRBV7-9 and TRBJ1-2, with no clear D. Germline CDR1 reads SEHNR; CDR2 reads FQNEAQ (reference sequence). The length of the CDR3 is 12 residues. V lost 2 bases, J lost 8 bases, and 9 bases lay in between. The CDR3 DNA follows: TGTGCCAGCAGCTTATTCGGGAGGGGCTACACCTTC. It specifies CASSLFGRGYTF. Filled out from reference TRBV7-9 and TRBJ1-2, the complete variable domain reads DTGVSQNPRHKITKRGQNVTFRCDPISEHNRLYWYRQTLGQGPEFLTYFQNEAQLEKSRLLSDRFSAERPKGSFSTLEIQRTEQGDSAMYLCASSLFGRGYTFGSGTRLTVV.

The chain employs TRBV2 and TRBJ1-4; D possibly corresponds to TRBD1 (6 bases). Germline lookup yields CDR1 SNHLY and CDR2 FYNNEI. V was pared by 6 bases and J by 8 bases, with 19 bases between. This CDR3 spans 15 amino acids. CDR3 sequence reads: CASRFPTGLSEKLFF. The CDR3 nucleotides read TGTGCCAGCAGGTTCCCGACAGGATTGAGCGAAAAACTGTTTTTT.

The J gene is TRBJ1-1, the V gene TRBV2; no clear D. V gave up 4 bases and J gave up 5 bases, with 14 bases separating them. The CDR3 length is 14 residues. Germline assignment: CDR1 SNHLY and CDR2 FYNNEI. CDR3 coding DNA: TGTGCCAGCAGTGGCGGAACCGACGCGACTGAAGCTTTCTTT. Its protein product is CASSGGTDATEAFF.

Here the CDR3 reads CASSADGTGLSEAFF. CDR3 sequence (DNA): TGTGCCAGCAGTGCAGACGGGACAGGGTTGTCTGAAGCTTTCTTT. The chain is built from TRBV27 and TRBJ1-1; 9 bases map to TRBD1. The CDR3 covers 15 residues. Germline-derived CDR1 and CDR2 are MNHEY and SMNVEV (reference sequence). V lost 5 bases, J lost 6 bases, and 10 bases stayed unmatched.

The V gene is TRBV9, the J gene TRBJ1-4; D might be TRBD1 (5 bases). Germline CDR1 SGDLS, CDR2 YYNGEE. The CDR3 contains 15 residues. Trimming removed 3 bases at V and 0 bases at J, with 9 bases between. The CDR3 sequence is CASSGGLATNEKLFF. The CDR3, as DNA: TGTGCCAGCAGCGGGGGACTTGCAACTAATGAAAAACTGTTTTTT.

This clone was seen a few times. J is TRBJ1-4 and V is TRBV21-1. TRBV21-1 constitutes a pseudogene. CDR3 length: 14 amino acids. The CDR3 spells CASSKPRADEKLFF. CDR3 DNA: TGTGCCAGCAGCAAACCCCGCGCGGATGAAAAACTGTTTTTT.

This clone was seen a single time. The CDR3 loop is CASSYGQGIQETQYF. The CDR3 DNA reads TGTGCCAGCAGTTACGGACAGGGGATCCAAGAGACCCAGTACTTC. The chain is built from TRBV11-2 and TRBJ2-5; 9 bases match TRBD1. In germline, CDR1 is SGHAT, CDR2 FQNNGV. After removal of 6 bases from V and 1 base from J, the junction contained 6 bases not matched to a gene. CDR3 size: 15 residues.

This rearrangement joins TRBV27 to TRBJ2-2; TRBD2 aligns across 9 bases. The germline V gene has CDR1 MNHEY and CDR2 SMNVEV (reference sequence). There are 18 residues in the CDR3. J was trimmed by 1 base and V by 6 bases; bases with no gene match: 12. CDR3 in amino acids: CASRTASVAGENTGELFF. In DNA, the CDR3 is TGTGCCAGCAGAACCGCCTCGGTAGCGGGAGAGAACACCGGGGAGCTGTTTTTT.

The chain couples TRBV4-2 to TRBJ1-4, with D unclear. V was cut by 4 bases and J by 6 bases, with 18 bases left in between. Germline CDR1 is LGHNA and CDR2 is YNFKEQ. The CDR3 has 16 residues. The CDR3 DNA is TGTGCCAGCAGCCCCCACCCCCCAGGAGGTGATGAAAAACTGTTTTTT. It is translated as CASSPHPPGGDEKLFF.

The CDR3 reads CASSSATYEQYF. The CDR3 DNA reads as TGTGCCAGCAGCAGCGCGACCTACGAGCAGTACTTC. This chain joins TRBV5-6 and TRBJ2-7, with no clear D. Germline V lookup: CDR1 SGHDT, CDR2 YYEEEE. V was cut by 4 bases and J by 2 bases, with 7 bases left in between. This CDR3 is 12 amino acids long.

This clone was found once. The chain links TRBV9 to TRBJ2-3, with TRBD2 as a possible D gene (6 bases). The CDR3 spans 10 residues. With 4 bases removed from V and 11 bases from J, the gap between germline ends came to 8 bases. CDR1 SGDLS and CDR2 YYNGEE come from the germline V gene. The CDR3 DNA reads TGTGCCAGCAGCAGGGACTGGCAGTATTTT. Translation: CASSRDWQYF.

J is TRBJ2-1 and V is TRBV10-1; a possible D gene is TRBD2 (6 bases). The germline CDR1 and CDR2 sequences are WNHNN and SYGVQD (reference sequence). V dropped 8 bases and J dropped 1 base, with 9 bases sitting between them. This CDR3 spans 13 amino acids. The CDR3 DNA sequence: TGCGCCAGCTCCAGCGGGTCCTACAATGAGCAGTTCTTC. This sequence encodes CASSSGSYNEQFF.

This rearrangement joins TRBV7-9 to TRBJ1-5; 8 nucleotides align to TRBD1. The germline V gene has CDR1 SEHNR and CDR2 FQNEAQ (reference sequence). The CDR3 spans 17 residues. J gave up 7 bases and V 3 bases, and 14 bases lay outside the gene matches. CDR3 coding DNA: TGTGCCAGCAGCTTTCTGGGGCATCAGGGGGCTGAGCAGCCCCAGCATTTT. It encodes CASSFLGHQGAEQPQHF.

The chain recombines TRBV2 with TRBJ2-7; TRBD1 agrees at 8 bases. The CDR3 totals 15 residues. Germline V gene data show CDR1 as SNHLY and CDR2 as FYNNEI. After removal of 7 bases from V and 3 bases from J, the junction contained 11 bases not matched to a gene. The CDR3 bases are TGTGCCAGCACCGAGCAGGGGGCGCGAGGCTACGAGCAGTACTTC. Encoded protein: CASTEQGARGYEQYF. Full variable domain (remainder filled in from reference TRBV2 and TRBJ2-7): EPEVTQTPSHQVTQMGQEVILRCVPISNHLYFYWYRQILGQKVEFLVSFYNNEISEKSEIFDDQFSVERPDGSNFTLKIRSTKLEDSAMYFCASTEQGARGYEQYFGPGTRLTVT.

The rearrangement links TRBV30 to TRBJ2-7, with 9 bases that match TRBD1. The germline V gene has CDR1 GTSNPN and CDR2 SVGIG (reference sequence). There are 15 residues in the CDR3. V dropped 0 bases and J dropped 6; count of bases not matched to a gene: 9. The CDR3 region is CAWSVQRQGDVEQYF. CDR3 sequence (DNA): TGTGCCTGGAGTGTACAGAGACAGGGGGATGTCGAGCAGTACTTC.

This rearrangement joins TRBV27 to TRBJ2-7; D might be TRBD1 (5 bases). V gave up 0 bases and J gave up 7 bases, with 19 bases separating them. The length of the CDR3 is 16 residues. Per the germline V gene, CDR1 is MNHEY and CDR2 is SMNVEV (reference sequence). CDR3 bases: TGTGCCAGCAGTTTATCCCGGGCCCTCAGGAGACAGGAGCAGTACTTC. It is translated as CASSLSRALRRQEQYF.

The J gene is TRBJ2-7, the V gene TRBV9, with 7 bases matching TRBD2. V gave up 0 bases and J gave up 0 bases; unmatched junction bases: 3. The CDR3 sequence is 15 residues long. CDR1 and CDR2 (germline): SGDLS, YYNGEE. CDR3 sequence reads: CASSVGGGYSYEQYF. CDR3 bases: TGTGCCAGCAGCGTAGGGGGGGGTTACTCCTACGAGCAGTACTTC.

The rearrangement joins TRBV15 to TRBJ2-1; D perhaps matches TRBD2 (6 bases). The CDR3 has 14 amino acids. Germline loops: CDR1 LNHNV, CDR2 YYDKDF (reference sequence). Deletions cut 8 bases from V and 3 bases from J, with 14 bases between. CDR3 coding DNA: TGTGCCACCCGGGGAGTTAGCGGCTACAATGAGCAGTTCTTC. As protein: CATRGVSGYNEQFF.